Below, 32 T cell receptor beta chains from the same sample are listed, as sequenced in a study of shared clonotypes between healthy human individuals. Produced via immunoSEQ multiplex PCR; TCRdb's table is partial and in-frame only. Of around 510,000 clones listed, 90% to 96% are singletons. Material: naive CD4+ T cells sorted from blood. Subset described: CD45RA+ positively selected. These receptors all come from a woman between 25 and 40 years old in good health.

The J gene is TRBJ2-7, the V gene TRBV10-3; D is uncertain. The germline V gene encodes CDR1 ENHRY and CDR2 SYGVKD. V was shortened by 2 bases and J by 0 bases, with 14 bases between the two germline ends. The CDR3 runs 16 residues. CDR3 sequence: CAISEDRGKTSYEQYF. DNA for the CDR3: TGTGCCATCAGTGAGGACCGCGGAAAAACCTCCTACGAGCAGTACTTC.

This chain's CDR3 is CASSYSISGGTYEQYF. As DNA, the CDR3 is TGTGCCAGCAGTTACTCGATATCGGGGGGAACATACGAGCAGTACTTC. The chain is built from TRBV6-5 and TRBJ2-7; 7 bases agree with TRBD2. CDR1 MNHEY and CDR2 SVGAGI come from the germline V gene. The ends lost 0 bases at V and 4 bases at J; junction bases unmatched: 9. The CDR3 is 16 amino acids.

The V gene is TRBV6-5, the J gene TRBJ1-4; no firm D call. The CDR3 is made up of 15 amino acids. Trimming cost V 0 bases and J 1 base, with 6 bases left between them. Germline loops: CDR1 MNHEY, CDR2 SVGAGI. The CDR3 coding sequence is TGTGCCAGCAGTTACTCGAGGGTAACTAATGAAAAACTGTTTTTT. Protein sequence: CASSYSRVTNEKLFF.

The V and J genes are TRBV7-2 and TRBJ2-1; no reliable D call. The CDR3 contains 13 residues. Trimming stripped 5 bases from V and 2 bases from J, with 7 bases between. Germline V lookup: CDR1 SGHTA, CDR2 FQGNSA. CDR3 sequence reads: CASSPRPYNEQFF. CDR3 bases: TGTGCCAGCAGCCCTCGGCCCTACAATGAGCAGTTCTTC.

This clone was observed a few times. The chain uses TRBV18 and TRBJ2-7; 7 bases align to TRBD2. This CDR3 has 15 amino acids. CDR1 and CDR2 (germline): KGHSH, LQKENI. V was pared by 2 bases and J by 3 bases, with 7 bases of the junction left unmatched. This CDR3 reads CASSPWPSGDYEQYF. CDR3 coding DNA: TGTGCCAGCTCACCATGGCCTAGCGGCGACTACGAGCAGTACTTC.

This chain uses TRBV5-6 with TRBJ2-1, with D perhaps TRBD1 (6 bases). The CDR3 has 16 amino acids. With 2 bases removed from V and 7 bases from J, the gap between germline ends came to 19 bases. CDR1 and CDR2 from the germline V gene are SGHDT and YYEEEE. The CDR3 DNA follows: TGTGCCAGCAGCTTTGATACAGGGACCCTCGCTAATGAGCAGTTCTTC. Amino acids: CASSFDTGTLANEQFF.

V is TRBV18 and J is TRBJ2-5; D unclear. Trimming took 4 bases from V and 5 from J, leaving 8 bases between them. Germline lookup yields CDR1 KGHSH and CDR2 LQKENI. CDR3 length: 12 residues. This chain's CDR3 is CASSLEGETQYF. The CDR3 bases are TGTGCCAGCTCACTAGAAGGGGAGACCCAGTACTTC.

The chain links TRBV18 to TRBJ1-4, with 10 bases that match TRBD1. This CDR3 has 14 residues. CDR1 and CDR2 from the germline V gene are KGHSH and LQKENI. V was clipped by 6 bases and J by 5 bases; unmatched bases: 3. CDR3 bases: TGTGCCAGCTCTCGACAGGGGGCGAATGAAAAACTGTTTTTT. It specifies CASSRQGANEKLFF.

The sample holds a few counts of this clone. J is TRBJ1-1 and V is TRBV10-2; TRBD1 might be the D (5 bases). Germline CDR1 reads WSHSY; CDR2 reads SAAADI. V shed 8 bases and J shed 4 bases, with 14 bases lying between them. The CDR3 has 13 residues. CDR3 loop: CASGGAEGTEAFF. The DNA of the CDR3 is TGCGCCAGCGGGGGTGCCGAGGGCACTGAAGCTTTCTTT.

The chain uses TRBV4-2 and TRBJ1-1; D gene uncertain. The V end lost 0 bases, the J end lost 0 bases, and 8 bases lay between the germline ends. The length of the CDR3 is 15 residues. CDR1 is LGHNA, CDR2 YNFKEQ, per germline. This chain's CDR3 is CASSQDSGMNTEAFF. CDR3 nucleotide sequence: TGTGCCAGCAGCCAAGATTCGGGGATGAACACTGAAGCTTTCTTT.

The V call is TRBV6-5, the J call TRBJ1-1; unclear D gene. The length of the CDR3 is 15 residues. Trimming shortened V by 2 bases and J by 1 base, and 11 bases separated the two germline ends. Per the germline V gene, CDR1 is MNHEY and CDR2 is SVGAGI. The CDR3 nucleotides are TGTGCCAGCAGTTACAACCCGTACCCGAACACTGAAGCTTTCTTT. This codes for CASSYNPYPNTEAFF.

V gene TRBV28 combines with J gene TRBJ1-5, with 7 bases identical to TRBD1. The CDR3 covers 15 residues. Losses at the gene ends were 4 bases for V and 7 bases for J; bases not matched to a gene: 10. Germline CDR1 is MDHEN and CDR2 is SYDVKM. The CDR3 reads CASSSGGRGQQPQHF. The CDR3 region has the DNA TGTGCCAGCAGTTCCGGTGGGAGGGGGCAACAGCCCCAGCATTTT.

The chain links TRBV7-9 to TRBJ2-1, with 7 bases that match TRBD2. The CDR3 covers 15 residues. Germline V gene data show CDR1 as SEHNR and CDR2 as FQNEAQ (reference sequence). Trimming took 3 bases from V and 3 from J; bases not matched to a gene: 5. Here the CDR3 reads CASSLYGTNYNEQFF. CDR3 coding DNA: TGTGCCAGCAGCTTGTACGGGACTAACTACAATGAGCAGTTCTTC.

This sequence joins TRBV4-2 and TRBJ2-7; 10 bases are shared with TRBD2. Germline loops: CDR1 LGHNA, CDR2 YNFKEQ. J lost 5 bases, V lost 1 base, and 5 bases had no gene match. The length of the CDR3 is 15 residues. The CDR3 region has the DNA TGTGCCAGCAGCCAAGTAGGGCTAGCGGGAGACGAGCAGTACTTC. It is translated as CASSQVGLAGDEQYF.

Of note for this clone: The same CDR3 can be traced to other DNA sequences in this sample. The DNA of the CDR3 is TGTGCCAGCAGTCGAGAGACCCAGTACTTC. It translates to CASSRETQYF. V gene TRBV28 combines with J gene TRBJ2-5; D uncertain. V was clipped by 5 bases and J by 4 bases, with 2 bases between them. The CDR3 runs 10 residues. CDR1 MDHEN and CDR2 SYDVKM come from the germline V gene.

The chain recombines TRBV5-1 with TRBJ2-3; D might be TRBD2 (6 bases). Germline-derived CDR1 and CDR2 are SGHRS and YFSETQ. The CDR3 extends over 15 amino acids. The V gene lost 4 bases and the J gene lost 1 base, with 13 bases spanning the gap. In nucleotides, the CDR3 is TGCGCCAGCAGCCCGCGGGGCTTCGGCACAGATACGCAGTATTTT. Protein product: CASSPRGFGTDTQYF.

The CDR3 is CASTAGGGGANVLTF. CDR3 nucleotide sequence: TGTGCCAGCACAGCGGGAGGGGGCGGGGCCAACGTCCTGACTTTC. The chain has TRBV27 and TRBJ2-6; 10 positions match TRBD2. Losses at the gene ends were 7 bases for V and 4 bases for J; bases not matched to a gene: 4. This CDR3 comprises 15 residues. Germline values: CDR1 MNHEY, CDR2 SMNVEV (reference sequence). Complete variable domain (other parts from reference TRBV27 and TRBJ2-6): EAQVTQNPRYLITVTGKKLTVTCSQNMNHEYMSWYRQDPGLGLRQIYYSMNVEVTDKGDVPEGYKVSRKEKRNFPLILESPSPNQTSLYFCASTAGGGGANVLTFGAGSRLTVL.

In this sample, this clone turned up once. This chain uses TRBV13 with TRBJ2-7, with D perhaps TRBD1 or TRBD2 (6 bases each). V was trimmed by 5 bases and J by 5 bases, leaving 37 bases between them. The CDR3 is 21 amino acids. Germline V gene data show CDR1 as PRHDT and CDR2 as FYEKMQ (reference sequence). CDR3 nucleotide sequence: TGTGCCAGCAGCGGGGAAGGTGCGGACGGGGGTAGGGGGTCTCCTCTGAACGAGCAGTACTTC. Amino acids: CASSGEGADGGRGSPLNEQYF. The full variable domain, completed using reference TRBV13 and TRBJ2-7, is AAGVIQSPRHLIKEKRETATLKCYPIPRHDTVYWYQQGPGQDPQFLISFYEKMQSDKGSIPDRFSAQQFSDYHSELNMSSLELGDSALYFCASSGEGADGGRGSPLNEQYFGPGTRLTVT.

This chain connects TRBV2 to TRBJ1-2; unclear D gene. Germline V gene sequence: CDR1 SNHLY, CDR2 FYNNEI. V lost 8 bases, J lost 2 bases, and 6 bases lay in between. There are 11 residues in the CDR3. For the CDR3, the DNA is TGTGCCAGCGCTCACAACTATGGCTACACCTTC. It specifies CASAHNYGYTF.

This clone was picked up a small number of times. This rearrangement joins TRBV7-9 to TRBJ1-1, with 7 positions matching TRBD1. The CDR3 extends over 12 amino acids. Trimming cost V 5 bases and J 10 bases; bases outside gene matches: 7. Germline CDR1 and CDR2: SEHNR and FQNEAQ (reference sequence). Here the CDR3 DNA reads TGTGCCAGCAGCCCTAGGGACAGTGGAGCTTTCTTT. Encoded protein: CASSPRDSGAFF.

The V gene is TRBV7-9, the J gene TRBJ1-1; D may be TRBD1 (5 bases). Germline CDR1 reads SEHNR; CDR2 reads FQNEAQ (reference sequence). The CDR3 has 13 residues. Trimming cost V 2 bases and J 4 bases, with 8 bases left between them. CDR3 in amino acids: CASSLRDSTEAFF. CDR3 nucleotides: TGTGCCAGCAGCTTACGGGACTCCACTGAAGCTTTCTTT.

V and J are TRBV9 and TRBJ2-3; 11 bases line up with TRBD2. This CDR3 region has 17 residues. The germline CDR1 and CDR2 sequences are SGDLS and YYNGEE. The junction had 6 bases not matched to a gene; V was cut back by 0 bases and J by 3 bases. The CDR3 reads CASSVGISGRGTDTQYF. In nucleotides, the CDR3 is TGTGCCAGCAGCGTAGGTATTAGCGGGAGGGGGACAGATACGCAGTATTTT.

V gene TRBV5-3 combines with J gene TRBJ2-7; TRBD2 matches 9 bases. TRBV5-3 counts as an open reading frame of uncertain function. This CDR3 is 16 amino acids long. J was trimmed by 8 bases and V by 3 bases; bases with no gene match: 15. The CDR3 reads CARSSPPRTSEGQQYF. CDR3 DNA: TGTGCCAGAAGCTCCCCGCCCAGGACTAGCGAGGGACAGCAGTACTTC.

Remarks on this clone: Other DNA sequences from this sample encode an identical CDR3 as well. The chain is built from TRBV5-1 and TRBJ2-3; D possibly corresponds to TRBD2 (6 bases). With 2 bases removed from V and 6 bases from J, the gap between germline ends came to 10 bases. Per germline, CDR1 SGHRS and CDR2 YFSETQ. The length of the CDR3 is 13 residues. CDR3 protein: CASSFGGTDTQYF. Here the CDR3 DNA reads TGCGCCAGCAGCTTTGGGGGGACGGATACGCAGTATTTT.

The sample holds one count of this clone. V gene TRBV20-1 combines with J gene TRBJ2-1; D not certain. With 0 bases removed from V and 8 bases from J, the gap between germline ends came to 5 bases. Per germline, CDR1 DFQATT and CDR2 SNEGSKA (reference sequence). The CDR3 covers 11 residues. The CDR3 protein is CSARDVYEQFF. CDR3 DNA: TGCAGTGCTAGAGATGTATATGAGCAGTTCTTC.

The rearrangement joins TRBV5-1 to TRBJ2-7, with 8 bases fitting TRBD1. Trimming at V came to 5 bases and at J to 8 bases, leaving 6 bases not matched to a gene. Germline-derived CDR1 and CDR2 are SGHRS and YFSETQ. The CDR3 contains 12 residues. The CDR3 coding sequence is TGCGCCAGCAGACGGACAGGGACCAAGCAGTACTTC. Translated, it gives CASRRTGTKQYF.

The chain links TRBV5-1 to TRBJ1-1; D remains ambiguous. The germline CDR1 and CDR2 sequences are SGHRS and YFSETQ. Trimming removed 1 base at V and 3 bases at J, with 7 bases between. The CDR3 contains 13 residues. In nucleotides, the CDR3 is TGCGCCAGCAGCTTGAGGGCGGACACTGAAGCTTTCTTT. Protein sequence: CASSLRADTEAFF.

V is TRBV27 and J is TRBJ2-1; perhaps D is TRBD1 or TRBD2 (6 bases each). The CDR3 has 16 residues. Germline V CDR1 and CDR2: MNHEY, SMNVEV (reference sequence). Trimming removed 3 bases from V and 6 bases from J, with 18 bases in between. This CDR3 reads CASSFRDMGGANEQFF. Here the CDR3 DNA reads TGTGCCAGCAGTTTTCGGGACATGGGGGGAGCCAATGAGCAGTTCTTC.

The chain recombines TRBV28 with TRBJ2-4; maybe TRBD1 (6 bases). This CDR3 comprises 15 residues. Germline lookup yields CDR1 MDHEN and CDR2 SYDVKM. The germline V and J ends were trimmed by 2 bases and 3 bases, with 11 bases remaining between them. This CDR3 reads CASSLRGFVKNIQYF. Here the CDR3 DNA reads TGTGCCAGCAGTTTAAGGGGGTTTGTCAAAAACATTCAGTACTTC.

The rearrangement joins TRBV28 to TRBJ2-1; D unclear. CDR1 MDHEN and CDR2 SYDVKM come from the germline V gene. With 3 bases removed from V and 10 bases from J, the gap between germline ends came to 10 bases. CDR3 length: 12 amino acids. CDR3 nucleotides: TGTGCCAGCAGTTTTGGTGTATACGAGCAGTTCTTC. Residues: CASSFGVYEQFF.

The genes are TRBV30 and TRBJ2-5; a weak D match, TRBD1 (6 bases). CDR3 length: 11 residues. Trimming cost V 2 bases and J 5 bases, with 6 bases left between them. Germline CDR1 GTSNPN, CDR2 SVGIG (reference sequence). CDR3 in DNA: TGTGCCTGGAGTCAGGGGGAGACCCAGTACTTC. Translation: CAWSQGETQYF.

V usage is TRBV11-2 and J usage is TRBJ2-7; maybe TRBD2 (6 bases). V gave up 6 bases and J gave up 2 bases, with 17 bases separating them. The CDR3 runs 15 residues. Germline V lookup: CDR1 SGHAT, CDR2 FQNNGV. The CDR3, as DNA: TGTGCCAGCAGGTCGTGGGGGGTACTAACCTACGAGCAGTACTTC. Its protein product is CASRSWGVLTYEQYF.